The 13 T cell receptor beta chains presented below share a single source sample, sequenced in a study of T-cell reconstitution after alpha-beta-depleted transplantation in children. TCRbeta library construction was performed incorporating unique molecular identifiers. MiXCR, applied by TCRdb to the PCR reads, yields one record per CDR3 protein. This sample has about 580,000 distinct CDR3 sequences; roughly 24% occur once, and the top ten carry roughly 13%. The starting material was PBMCs, mostly from graft donor cells, obtained 360 days after TCRalphabeta/CD19-depleted stem cell transplant. The source is a boy under two years old who had a stem cell transplant for acute myeloid leukemia, so the T cells may come from the graft donor.

This chain connects TRBV20-1 to TRBJ1-2; D perhaps matches TRBD1 (5 bases). The V end was cut by 0 bases, the J end by 5 bases, with 7 bases between. This CDR3 has 12 amino acids. CDR1 is DFQATT, CDR2 SNEGSKA, per germline (reference sequence). CDR3 in DNA: TGCAGTGCTAGAGATCGACAGTATGGCTACACCTTC. Translating it yields CSARDRQYGYTF.

This clonotype came up many times. The chain links TRBV9 to TRBJ1-3; D is perhaps TRBD1 (5 bases). V dropped 4 bases and J dropped 2 bases, with 16 bases sitting between them. The CDR3 is 16 amino acids. Germline loops: CDR1 SGDLS, CDR2 YYNGEE. CDR3: CASSPRGTETGNTIYF. CDR3 bases: TGTGCCAGCAGCCCCCGTGGGACGGAGACTGGAAACACCATATATTTT.

The chain is built from TRBV12-3 or TRBV12-4 and TRBJ2-3, with D uncertain. Trimming shortened V by 6 bases and J by 5 bases, and 9 bases separated the two germline ends. The CDR3 has 12 residues. The CDR3 sequence: CASRRRGDTQYF. For the CDR3, the DNA is TGTGCCAGCAGGCGACGCGGAGATACGCAGTATTTT.

The sample holds many counts of this clonotype. The chain recombines TRBV9 with TRBJ2-7, with 10 bases lining up with TRBD1. The V gene's germline CDR1 is SGDLS and CDR2 YYNGEE. V was clipped by 3 bases and J by 4 bases; unmatched bases: 10. The CDR3 consists of 16 residues. The CDR3 DNA sequence: TGTGCCAGCAGCGCCCAGAGACAGGGGGCGATTTACGAGCAGTACTTC. It translates to CASSAQRQGAIYEQYF.

The J gene is TRBJ1-2, the V gene TRBV6-5; 7 bases fit TRBD1. The CDR3 sequence is 15 residues long. Trimming at V came to 4 bases and at J to 4 bases, leaving 9 bases not matched to a gene. CDR1 and CDR2 (germline): MNHEY, SVGAGI. CDR3 sequence reads: CASSSPITGVYGYTF. Written as DNA, the CDR3 is TGTGCCAGCAGTTCCCCTATTACAGGGGTCTATGGCTACACCTTC.

Ten or more counts support this clonotype. The chain joins TRBV12-3 or TRBV12-4 to TRBJ2-1, with 10 bases aligning to TRBD2. The CDR3 totals 13 residues. The V gene end was trimmed by 5 bases and the J gene end by 13 bases; junction bases not matched to a gene: 8. The DNA for the CDR3 is TGTGCCAGCAGTCCCGGGCTAGCGGGGGATCAGTTCTTC. It specifies CASSPGLAGDQFF.

This chain connects TRBV5-5 to TRBJ2-1, with 8 bases lining up with TRBD1. The CDR3 covers 16 residues. Trimming removed 0 bases from V and 4 bases from J; junction bases left unmatched: 6. Germline V gives CDR1 SGHKS, CDR2 YYEKEE (reference sequence). Here the CDR3 reads CASSLGTDRVYNEQFF. The CDR3 DNA is TGTGCCAGCAGCTTGGGTACGGACAGGGTTTACAATGAGCAGTTCTTC.

This clonotype was found many times. The gene calls are TRBV12-3 or TRBV12-4 and TRBJ1-1, with a possible D match to TRBD1 (5 bases). CDR3 length: 16 amino acids. V dropped 3 bases and J dropped 0 bases, with 14 bases sitting between them. The CDR3 sequence is CASSLSQGSMNTEAFF. CDR3 nucleotides: TGTGCCAGCAGTTTGTCCCAGGGTTCCATGAACACTGAAGCTTTCTTT.

In this sample, this clonotype turned up many times. This sequence joins TRBV5-1 and TRBJ2-2; D might be TRBD2 (5 bases). Germline V CDR1 and CDR2: SGHRS, YFSETQ. The CDR3 consists of 14 residues. The ends were cut back, 6 bases at V and 1 base at J, with 10 bases in the middle. Here the CDR3 DNA reads TGCGCCAGCAACGAGGGTTTGAACACCGGGGAGCTGTTTTTT. It is translated as CASNEGLNTGELFF.

The chain employs TRBV20-1 and TRBJ1-2; TRBD1 matches 9 bases. CDR3 length equals 14 residues. Trimming removed 6 bases from V and 3 bases from J; junction bases left unmatched: 8. Germline V gene sequence: CDR1 DFQATT, CDR2 SNEGSKA (reference sequence). Written as DNA, the CDR3 is TGCAGTGCAACCCACAGGGGGCGCGACTATGGCTACACCTTC. The encoded protein is CSATHRGRDYGYTF.

DNA for the CDR3: TGCGCCAGCAGTGGAACGGACAGGGGGCGGAATGAGCAGTTCTTC. Translating gives CASSGTDRGRNEQFF. The chain combines TRBV10-2 with TRBJ2-1; 11 bases are a match to TRBD1. The CDR3 consists of 15 residues. V trimming: 4 bases; J trimming: 7 bases; junction bases outside the gene matches: 6. Germline values: CDR1 WSHSY, CDR2 SAAADI.

This clonotype has just a few counts. This chain links TRBV12-3 or TRBV12-4 with TRBJ1-2; D ambiguous. The V gene lost 1 base and the J gene lost 5 bases, with 14 bases spanning the gap. The CDR3 length is 15 residues. CDR3 sequence reads: CASSLVGQRQYGYTF. In DNA, the CDR3 is TGTGCCAGCAGTTTAGTTGGCCAGCGCCAGTATGGCTACACCTTC.

The chain combines TRBV5-1 with TRBJ2-1; tentative D call: TRBD1 (5 bases). The germline V gene has CDR1 SGHRS and CDR2 YFSETQ. The CDR3 runs 15 residues. V was pared by 0 bases and J by 5 bases, with 12 bases between. CDR3 protein: CASSLAFRVNNEQFF. For the CDR3, the DNA is TGCGCCAGCAGCTTGGCGTTCAGGGTAAACAATGAGCAGTTCTTC.